Listed below are T cell receptor beta chains from one sample, sequenced in a study of blood T cells in healthy people across ages. MiXCR, run by TCRdb on the 5' RACE reads, gives a single entry per CDR3 protein. The sample includes around 940,000 distinct CDR3 sequences, roughly half of them seen just once. Material: blood. These receptors came from a woman aged 60-75 years in good health. CDR3s include the opening cysteine and the closing phenylalanine or tryptophan.

J,length,V,CDR3
TRBJ2-1,16,TRBV7-9,CASSPLGSGGYNEQFF
TRBJ1-6,16,TRBV2,CATRLVGTGGGSPLHF
TRBJ2-6,14,TRBV5-1,CASSLEPTGDLLTF
TRBJ2-7,15,TRBV20-1,CSARVRDWSSYEQYF
TRBJ2-2,17,TRBV28,CASRGQGGGGNTGELFF
TRBJ2-7,15,TRBV20-1,CSARENSGIGAEQYF
TRBJ2-6,16,TRBV28,CASSWGTGSGANVLTF
TRBJ2-2,15,TRBV6-1,CASSEARQNTGELFF
TRBJ2-7,14,TRBV21-1,CASIYREHSYEQYF
TRBJ1-5,14,TRBV6-5,CASSLIQTDQPQHF
TRBJ2-3,16,TRBV7-8,CASSPLASGFTDTQYF
TRBJ2-5,18,TRBV29-1,CSVEEKRLAGEISNEQYF
TRBJ2-5,14,TRBV5-4,CASSLGQKKETQYF
TRBJ2-7,14,TRBV5-1,CASRLLADSYEQYF
TRBJ2-5,13,TRBV20-1,CSAVEWYQETQYF
TRBJ2-7,15,TRBV7-8,CAGSTRRTPPNEQYF
TRBJ2-3,16,TRBV7-8,CASSSYRGSGTDTQYF
TRBJ1-5,15,TRBV6-5,CASSLGREVGQPQHF